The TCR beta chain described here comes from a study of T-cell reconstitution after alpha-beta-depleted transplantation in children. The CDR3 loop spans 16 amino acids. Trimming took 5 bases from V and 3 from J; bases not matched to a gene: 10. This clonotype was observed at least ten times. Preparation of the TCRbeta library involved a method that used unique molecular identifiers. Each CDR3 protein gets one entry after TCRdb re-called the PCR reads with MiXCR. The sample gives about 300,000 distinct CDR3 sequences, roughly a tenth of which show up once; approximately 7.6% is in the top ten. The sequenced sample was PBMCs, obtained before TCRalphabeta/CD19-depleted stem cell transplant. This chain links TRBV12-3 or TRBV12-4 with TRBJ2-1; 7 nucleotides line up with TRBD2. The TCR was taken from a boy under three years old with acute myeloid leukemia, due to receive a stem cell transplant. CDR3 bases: TGTGCCAGCAGTGATCCCGGGGGGAATTTCTACAATGAGCAGTTCTTC. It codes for CASSDPGGNFYNEQFF.